This TCR beta chain emerged from a study of blood T cell repertoires in COVID-19. About the research overall: Researchers got acute and convalescent COVID-19 samples from the United States, Italy and Spain. Nucleic acid was either cDNA or gDNA, and it came from T cells, B-cell-depleted T cells, or PBMCs.

V trimming: 3 bases; J trimming: 3 bases; junction bases outside the gene matches: 4. The length of the CDR3 is 14 residues. From germline, CDR1 is SGDLS and CDR2 YYNGEE. The authors' processing: Amplification of reference gene primers provided the estimated nucleated cell counts. The assay was immunoSEQ multiplex PCR, and TCRdb's table has in-frame clones only and misses some. The V and J calls and clone size are taken from that table; D and trimming were inferred from the DNA. In the table there are 250,000 or so clones, around 84% of which are singletons. Comment on this clone: At the DNA level, this CDR3 is encoded by other sequences in the same sample as well.

Material: peripheral blood. This receptor was taken from a man between 60 and 75 years old with acute or convalescent COVID-19. This chain joins TRBV9 and TRBJ1-1, with 8 bases identical to TRBD1. Here the CDR3 DNA reads TGTGCCAGCAGCGGAGGACAGGGAGACACTGAAGCTTTCTTT. Translating it yields CASSGGQGDTEAFF.